The 12 T cell receptor beta chains presented below share a single source sample, sequenced in a study of blood T cell repertoires in COVID-19. Generated by immunoSEQ multiplex PCR, the TCRdb table keeps only in-frame clones and is missing some. The top ten clones hold 1% to 1.3% of a sample with 250,000 to 350,000 clones, around 90% of them seen once. The sequencing sample was made of PBMCs or T cells enriched from blood (not recorded which). The source of these receptors is a woman in her thirties who had recovered from COVID-19.

The genes are TRBV5-4 and TRBJ2-5, with D perhaps TRBD2 (6 bases). Germline V gives CDR1 SGHNT, CDR2 YYREEE (reference sequence). The germline V and J ends were trimmed by 1 base and 1 base, with 8 bases remaining between them. The CDR3 totals 14 residues. As DNA, the CDR3 is TGTGCCAGCAGCTTGAATAGCGGCCAAGAGACCCAGTACTTC. Translated, it gives CASSLNSGQETQYF.

This clone came up once. The V and J genes are TRBV9 and TRBJ2-5; maybe TRBD1 (7 bases). Trimming removed 5 bases from V and 5 bases from J, with 13 bases in between. The CDR3 has 13 amino acids. CDR1 and CDR2 from the germline V gene are SGDLS and YYNGEE. Written as DNA, the CDR3 is TGTGCCAGCAGTCTACAGGGGACTGAGACCCAGTACTTC. It codes for CASSLQGTETQYF.

This chain joins TRBV9 and TRBJ1-1; TRBD1 aligns across 7 bases. Unmatched junction bases numbered 5, after V lost 3 bases and J lost 6 bases. This CDR3 region has 13 residues. CDR1 is SGDLS, CDR2 YYNGEE, per germline. CDR3 sequence (DNA): TGTGCCAGCAGCGCAACAGGGGTGGCTGAAGCTTTCTTT. Its protein is CASSATGVAEAFF.

The rearrangement uses TRBV3-1 (or the pseudogene TRBV3-2) and TRBJ2-1; 11 bases align to TRBD2. The germline V gene has CDR1 LGHDT and CDR2 YNNKEL (reference sequence). The J segment lost 6 bases and the V segment lost 4 bases, leaving 8 bases of the junction unmatched. This CDR3 region has 16 residues. The DNA of the CDR3 is TGTGCCAGCAGCCGTACGGGACTAGCGGAGACCAATGAGCAGTTCTTC. It translates to CASSRTGLAETNEQFF.

This clone was seen a handful of times. The chain carries TRBV4-1 and TRBJ1-6; 7 bases line up with TRBD1. V lost 7 bases to trimming and J lost 5 bases; unmatched junction nucleotides: 8. Germline-derived CDR1 and CDR2 are MGHRA and YSYEKL. CDR3 size: 15 residues. For the CDR3, the DNA is TGCGCCAGCACCCCACGACAGGGAAATAATTCACCCCTCCACTTT. This gives the protein CASTPRQGNNSPLHF.

In its sample, this clone was seen once. This rearrangement joins TRBV10-3 to TRBJ2-7, with TRBD2 as a possible D gene (6 bases). The V gene's germline CDR1 is ENHRY and CDR2 SYGVKD. V lost 3 bases to trimming and J lost 2 bases, with 14 bases between them. This CDR3 has 15 amino acids. The CDR3 protein is CAISDGGKGTYEQYF. CDR3 coding DNA: TGTGCCATCAGTGACGGCGGGAAGGGAACCTACGAGCAGTACTTC.

This clone was counted between two and nine times. The gene calls are TRBV7-2 and TRBJ1-5, with D unresolved. The CDR3 length is 13 residues. Germline lookup yields CDR1 SGHTA and CDR2 FQGNSA. Trimming cost V 1 base and J 4 bases, with 5 bases left between them. Written as DNA, the CDR3 is TGTGCCAGCAGCTTAGAGCAAAATCAGCCCCAGCATTTT. Its translation: CASSLEQNQPQHF.

V and J are TRBV27 and TRBJ1-6, with D unclear. V was shortened by 4 bases and J by 14 bases, with 3 bases between the two germline ends. The CDR3 is 9 amino acids. Germline CDR1 is MNHEY and CDR2 is SMNVEV (reference sequence). The CDR3 sequence: CASSSSLHF. The CDR3 nucleotides are TGTGCCAGCAGTTCCTCCCTCCACTTT.

The CDR3 loop is CASSWSLGTAQETQYF. CDR3 in DNA: TGTGCCAGCAGCTGGAGCTTGGGGACAGCCCAAGAGACCCAGTACTTC. V and J are TRBV11-2 and TRBJ2-5, with 7 bases identical to TRBD1. CDR3 length: 16 amino acids. Per germline, CDR1 SGHAT and CDR2 FQNNGV. Trimming removed 4 bases from V and 1 base from J; junction bases left unmatched: 9.

The gene calls are TRBV15 and TRBJ1-2, with TRBD1 matching over 9 bases. V was clipped by 4 bases and J by 0 bases; unmatched bases: 6. Germline lookup yields CDR1 LNHNV and CDR2 YYDKDF (reference sequence). The CDR3 extends over 16 amino acids. CDR3 loop: CATSIAGTGPNYGYTF. The CDR3 DNA is TGTGCCACCAGCATCGCCGGGACAGGGCCTAACTATGGCTACACCTTC.

This clone is a singleton in its sample. The chain uses TRBV19 and TRBJ1-1; the match to TRBD1 covers 9 bases. The CDR3 loop spans 16 amino acids. V lost 7 bases and J lost 6; bases outside the gene matches: 15. Germline CDR1 is LNHDA and CDR2 is SQIVND (reference sequence). The CDR3 region is CASTPRWGQGMAEAFF. The CDR3, as DNA: TGTGCCAGTACCCCACGGTGGGGACAGGGAATGGCTGAAGCTTTCTTT.

The rearrangement joins TRBV7-2 to TRBJ2-5; 11 positions agree with TRBD2. The J segment lost 1 base and the V segment lost 5 bases, leaving 6 bases of the junction unmatched. The CDR3 covers 16 residues. Germline CDR1 is SGHTA and CDR2 is FQGNSA. The CDR3 sequence: CASSLPGLAVQETQYF. Here the CDR3 DNA reads TGTGCCAGCAGCCTCCCGGGACTAGCGGTCCAAGAGACCCAGTACTTC.